This entry is about one TCR beta chain. Antigen unknown. This was the immunoSEQ version 4 assay in survey mode. The table came from immunoSEQ multiplex PCR; TCRdb's copy has only in-frame clones and leaves some out. The table has about 40,000 clones, around three quarters seen once. This sample was taken from a study of persistence of HIV-infected CD4 T cells. Turning to the study itself: Donors had been on suppressive ART for a median of approximately eight years. Study-level results: Antigen-responding cells were enriched for degenerate expanded CDR3beta sequences. Compared with CD3/CD28-stimulated cells, CMV- and Gag-responding cells showed lower TCRbeta richness.

The CDR3 length is 16 residues. The V end lost 0 bases, the J end lost 4 bases, and 15 bases lay between the germline ends. In germline, CDR1 is LGHNA, CDR2 YNFKEQ. The stimulus was an HIV-1 Gag 15-mer peptide pool, about 1 ug/peptide/mL. Memory cells lacking CD40L and CD69 with high CD45RO were sorted. The genes are TRBV4-2 and TRBJ1-2; D is unclear. The sequenced sample was CD4+ T cells sorted from PBMCs after approximately 18-hour stimulation, obtained from a patient who received antiretroviral therapy. The source of this sequence is an adult man with HIV who was CMV-seropositive. CDR3 loop: CASSQDISRQAYGYTF. The CDR3 bases are TGTGCCAGCAGCCAAGATATATCGCGGCAGGCCTATGGCTACACCTTC.